These 23 T cell receptor beta chains were sequenced from one sample in a study of T cells after yellow fever vaccination. MiXCR, run by TCRdb on the 5' RACE reads, gives a single entry per CDR3 protein. Among approximately 300,000 distinct CDR3 sequences listed, 10% to 15% were seen once. The sample in question was CD4+ T cells sorted from PBMCs, obtained 45 days after the yellow fever booster vaccination. The receptors derive from a man younger than 40 who received the YFV17D yellow fever vaccine.

This clonotype was observed a handful of times. The chain has TRBV20-1 and TRBJ1-4, with a tentative D call TRBD1 (6 bases). The germline CDR1 and CDR2 sequences are DFQATT and SNEGSKA (reference sequence). Trimming left V 6 bases short and J 8 bases short, with 19 bases between. The CDR3 is 14 residues long. DNA for the CDR3: TGCAGTGCCAGACCGGGGGCAAGGGGGGAAAAACTGTTTTTT. Residues: CSARPGARGEKLFF.

The chain links TRBV29-1 to TRBJ2-7; TRBD2 might be the D (5 bases). The CDR3 runs 12 residues. CDR1 and CDR2 from the germline V gene are SQVTM and ANQGSEA. The V end was cut by 4 bases, the J end by 2 bases, with 9 bases between. CDR3 residues: CSVVTGAYEQYF. As DNA, the CDR3 is TGCAGCGTTGTCACCGGGGCCTACGAGCAGTACTTC.

The chain recombines TRBV20-1 with TRBJ2-6; D not certain. V lost 0 bases to trimming and J lost 2 bases, with 5 bases between them. This CDR3 has 14 residues. The V gene's germline CDR1 is DFQATT and CDR2 SNEGSKA (reference sequence). The CDR3 is CSARDGTGANVLTF. The CDR3 nucleotides read TGCAGTGCTAGAGACGGCACTGGGGCCAACGTCCTGACTTTC.

This rearrangement joins TRBV6-2 or TRBV6-3 to TRBJ2-7, with 8 positions matching TRBD1. The CDR3 is made up of 17 amino acids. J lost 2 bases, V lost 2 bases, and 11 bases had no gene match. Germline CDR1 MNHEY, CDR2 SVGEGT. The CDR3 coding sequence is TGTGCCAGCAGTTACGGAATGATCCGGGACAGGACCTACGAGCAGTACTTC. It codes for CASSYGMIRDRTYEQYF.

This clonotype was seen a handful of times. The genes are TRBV5-8 and TRBJ1-2; 7 nucleotides agree with TRBD1. This CDR3 has 13 amino acids. V was clipped by 2 bases and J by 4 bases; unmatched bases: 2. Germline V gene lookup returns CDR1 SGHTS and CDR2 YDEGEE. CDR3 amino acids: CASSFGTVYGYTF. Written as DNA, the CDR3 is TGTGCCAGCAGCTTTGGGACAGTCTATGGCTACACCTTC.

In this sample, this clonotype turned up a few times. The rearrangement uses TRBV7-2 and TRBJ2-7, with D uncertain. The germline gives CDR1 SGHTA, CDR2 FQGNSA. Trimming pared 5 bases from V and 7 bases from J, leaving 12 bases between. The CDR3 is made up of 12 amino acids. CDR3 protein: CASSKTTGEQYF. For the CDR3, the DNA is TGTGCCAGCAGCAAGACGACGGGTGAGCAGTACTTC.

The J gene is TRBJ2-5, the V gene TRBV5-1; a possible D gene is TRBD2 (6 bases). Per the germline V gene, CDR1 is SGHRS and CDR2 is YFSETQ. This CDR3 has 14 amino acids. The germline V and J ends were trimmed by 6 bases and 0 bases, with 12 bases remaining between them. CDR3: CASTHGGDQETQYF. In nucleotides, the CDR3 is TGCGCCAGCACCCACGGCGGGGACCAAGAGACCCAGTACTTC.

This clonotype was found a few times. V and J are TRBV7-9 and TRBJ2-7; 12 positions match TRBD1. Germline V gene sequence: CDR1 SEHNR, CDR2 FQNEAQ (reference sequence). V lost 11 bases, J lost 7 bases, and 6 bases stayed unmatched. CDR3 length: 12 residues. The CDR3, as DNA: TGTGCCGGTGGGACAGGGGGCGAAGAGCAGTACTTC. Amino acids: CAGGTGGEEQYF.

This clonotype was seen more than once but under ten times. The chain is built from TRBV20-1 and TRBJ1-1, with 7 bases identical to TRBD1. With 6 bases clipped from V and 4 bases from J, the junction kept 14 bases outside the gene matches. Germline V gene sequence: CDR1 DFQATT, CDR2 SNEGSKA (reference sequence). The CDR3 has 15 amino acids. The CDR3 nucleotides are TGCAGTGCCGCCAAAGCAACAGGGGTAAGCACTGAAGCTTTCTTT. This codes for CSAAKATGVSTEAFF.

Comment on this clonotype: A much larger clone differs by one base, so this may be a read error. This chain connects TRBV5-6 to TRBJ2-7; 7 nucleotides agree with TRBD1. Germline lookup yields CDR1 SGHDT and CDR2 YYEEEE. This CDR3 has 16 residues. The CDR3 DNA reads as TGTGCCAACAGCCCTAAGGTCTGGGACAGATCCTACGAGCAGTACTTC. It specifies CANSPKVWDRSYEQYF.

This clonotype was detected many times. The genes are TRBV7-6 and TRBJ2-3; 8 bases are a match to TRBD1. The CDR3 is made up of 14 amino acids. Looked up from germline, CDR1 is SGHVS and CDR2 is FNYEAQ. V trimming: 4 bases; J trimming: 4 bases; junction bases outside the gene matches: 4. In DNA form, the CDR3 reads TGTGCCAGCAGCTCCGGACAGGGCCCAGATACGCAGTATTTT. Protein sequence: CASSSGQGPDTQYF.

The CDR3: CATSRFSAGSYNEQFF. For the CDR3, the DNA is TGTGCCACCAGCCGCTTCTCAGCGGGAAGCTACAATGAGCAGTTCTTC. The chain uses TRBV15 and TRBJ2-1; TRBD2 agrees at 7 bases. Germline CDR1 reads LNHNV; CDR2 reads YYDKDF (reference sequence). There are 16 residues in the CDR3. V gave up 5 bases and J gave up 3 bases; unmatched junction bases: 10.

The chain recombines TRBV30 with TRBJ2-1; TRBD2 matches 11 bases. The CDR3 length is 16 residues. Looked up from germline, CDR1 is GTSNPN and CDR2 is SVGIG (reference sequence). J gave up 4 bases and V 8 bases, and 13 bases lay outside the gene matches. The CDR3 reads CAPGTSGKVPYNEQFF. The CDR3 nucleotides read TGTGCCCCCGGGACTAGCGGCAAGGTACCTTACAATGAGCAGTTCTTC.

There are many counts of this clonotype. The chain carries TRBV6-5 and TRBJ1-5; 10 nucleotides match TRBD1. This CDR3 spans 14 amino acids. Trimming at V came to 2 bases and at J to 5 bases, leaving 0 bases not matched to a gene. Per the germline V gene, CDR1 is MNHEY and CDR2 is SVGAGI. The CDR3 coding sequence is TGTGCCAGCAGTTACGGGACAGGGGATCAGCCCCAGCATTTT. It yields the protein CASSYGTGDQPQHF.

V usage is TRBV7-2 and J usage is TRBJ2-7, with 11 bases that match TRBD2. The germline CDR1 and CDR2 sequences are SGHTA and FQGNSA. Trimming at V came to 5 bases and at J to 2 bases, leaving 5 bases not matched to a gene. The CDR3 contains 15 residues. CDR3 coding DNA: TGTGCCAGCAGCACGGGACTAGCGGTGCCCTACGAGCAGTACTTC. It is translated as CASSTGLAVPYEQYF.

This clonotype was detected only a few times. V gene TRBV12-3 or TRBV12-4 combines with J gene TRBJ2-7; possible D gene TRBD1, 7 bases. The CDR3 length is 16 residues. Trimming pared 5 bases from V and 4 bases from J, leaving 21 bases between. The CDR3 bases are TGTGCCAGCAGTAGGGGGACAGCCGAGCGGGCGTACGAGCAGTACTTC. Translation: CASSRGTAERAYEQYF.

This clonotype was seen at least ten times. The chain carries TRBV12-3 or TRBV12-4 and TRBJ2-7, with a possible D match to TRBD1 (5 bases). V was shortened by 6 bases and J by 5 bases, with 17 bases between the two germline ends. The CDR3 spans 14 residues. The CDR3 coding sequence is TGTGCCAGCAGACCGACAGAATCGAGTCACGAGCAGTACTTC. This gives the protein CASRPTESSHEQYF.

The V call is TRBV28, the J call TRBJ2-1; 9 bases are a match to TRBD2. The CDR3 runs 16 residues. Trimming removed 1 base from V and 7 bases from J; junction bases left unmatched: 8. CDR1 is MDHEN and CDR2 is SYDVKM in the germline V gene. The CDR3 loop reads CASSLFGLAKGNEQFF. CDR3 sequence (DNA): TGTGCCAGCAGTTTATTCGGACTAGCGAAAGGAAATGAGCAGTTCTTC.

The V and J genes are TRBV29-1 and TRBJ2-5, with D possibly being TRBD2 (5 bases). Trimming pared 2 bases from V and 5 bases from J, leaving 18 bases between. CDR1 and CDR2 from the germline V gene are SQVTM and ANQGSEA. This CDR3 spans 15 amino acids. In DNA, the CDR3 is TGCAGCGTTGAATGGCTAGCTGGGTTGAGGGAGACCCAGTACTTC. As protein: CSVEWLAGLRETQYF.

This clonotype turned up a few times. V usage is TRBV20-1 and J usage is TRBJ2-3, with a tentative D call TRBD2 (5 bases). Germline loops: CDR1 DFQATT, CDR2 SNEGSKA (reference sequence). The CDR3 spans 13 residues. V was clipped by 6 bases and J by 4 bases, with 14 bases between them. CDR3 residues: CSALARVPDTQYF. The CDR3 nucleotides read TGCAGTGCCCTTGCGAGGGTACCAGATACGCAGTATTTT.

The J gene is TRBJ2-3, the V gene TRBV2; TRBD1 aligns across 9 bases. The CDR3 sequence is 15 residues long. CDR1 SNHLY and CDR2 FYNNEI come from the germline V gene. V trimming: 7 bases; J trimming: 2 bases; junction bases outside the gene matches: 7. CDR3 sequence reads: CASTVGQGNTDTQYF. CDR3 nucleotide sequence: TGTGCCAGCACCGTCGGACAGGGGAACACAGATACGCAGTATTTT.

This clonotype has more than one count but fewer than ten. This rearrangement joins TRBV27 to TRBJ2-7; TRBD1 is a possible D gene (5 bases). The germline gives CDR1 MNHEY, CDR2 SMNVEV (reference sequence). The V and J ends lost 5 bases and 4 bases respectively, with 12 bases between them. The CDR3 contains 13 residues. The CDR3 loop is CASSRTFGYEQYF. DNA for the CDR3: TGTGCCAGCAGTAGGACATTCGGTTACGAGCAGTACTTC.

In this sample, this clonotype turned up a few times. The chain is built from TRBV19 and TRBJ2-1; 11 bases are a match to TRBD2. Per germline, CDR1 LNHDA and CDR2 SQIVND (reference sequence). The CDR3 is 16 amino acids. J gave up 4 bases and V 5 bases, and 7 bases lay outside the gene matches. The CDR3, as DNA: TGTGCCAGTAGTGCTCGACTAGCGGGACTTTACAATGAGCAGTTCTTC. Translated: CASSARLAGLYNEQFF. Using reference TRBV19 and TRBJ2-1 for the parts outside the CDR3, the full variable domain is DGGITQSPKYLFRKEGQNVTLSCEQNLNHDAMYWYRQDPGQGLRLIYYSQIVNDFQKGDIAEGYSVSREKKESFPLTVTSAQKNPTAFYLCASSARLAGLYNEQFFGPGTRLTVL.